In this sample, the clone carrying this T cell receptor (beta chain) turned up a few times. Its antigen is as yet unknown. The entry originates in a study of T cells in Graves' hyperthyroidism and ophthalmopathy. Trimming removed 5 bases at V and 1 base at J, with 18 bases between. Germline CDR1 reads SGHVT; CDR2 reads SQSDAQ. The CDR3 length is 16 residues. Hyperthyroidism was newly diagnosed in patients aged 18 to 65 (duration under 2 months). Study results and caveats: Most thyroid clonotypes expanded above 0.001 appeared in blood too.

RNA transcripts were the template for amplifying TCR beta CDR3 regions. First-round RT-PCR with HTBI primers amplified the TCR CDR3 region. TCRdb analysed the multiplex PCR reads with MiXCR anew, one entry per CDR3 protein. The sample holds about 200,000 distinct CDR3 sequences, approximately 16% seen once. The origin of this receptor is a woman between 45 and 60 years old with Graves' hyperthyroidism. J is TRBJ2-7 and V is TRBV7-4; TRBD2 is a possible D gene (6 bases). Sequenced sample: blood. The CDR3 loop reads CASSPPVWGGSYEQYF. In DNA, the CDR3 is TGTGCCAGCAGCCCTCCTGTATGGGGAGGTTCCTACGAGCAGTACTTC. Supplemented by reference TRBV7-4 and TRBJ2-7, the full variable domain reads GAGVSQSPRYKVAKRGRDVALRCDSISGHVTLYWYRQTLGQGSEVLTYSQSDAQRDKSGRPSGRFSAERPERSVSTLKIQRTEQGDSAVYLCASSPPVWGGSYEQYFGPGTRLTVT.